Listed below are T cell receptor beta chains from one sample, sequenced in a study of blood T cell repertoires in COVID-19. Only in-frame clones appear in the TCRdb table, and some are missing; sequencing was by immunoSEQ multiplex PCR. The table has tens of thousands of clones, more than 75% seen once; the top ten hold roughly a fifth. Sequenced: peripheral blood. The receptors here all came from a human donor in a cohort sampled during active COVID-19. CDR3s include the opening cysteine and the closing phenylalanine or tryptophan.

j_call,v_call,cdr3_aa
TRBJ1-1,TRBV27,CASRAKLQGVPEAFF
TRBJ2-7,TRBV7-8,CASSFQSAGESSYEQYF
TRBJ1-3,TRBV5-1,CASQTFPGNTIYF
TRBJ1-5,TRBV4-1,CASSQDGGQGKYQPQHF
TRBJ1-3,TRBV5-4,CASSLKGANGNTIYF
TRBJ1-2,TRBV28,CASSQGSRRYAGYTF
TRBJ1-4,TRBV7-2,CASSFSGINEKLFF
TRBJ2-1,TRBV28,CASILSPGSYNEQFF
TRBJ2-7,TRBV5-6,CASSSVFYEQYF
TRBJ2-3,TRBV2,CASSGALGVGDTQYF
TRBJ2-3,TRBV19,CASTQTGWSTDTQYF
TRBJ2-3,TRBV20-1,CSASFGRTSTDTQYF
TRBJ1-4,TRBV27,CASRRSGNEKLFF
TRBJ2-4,TRBV5-4,CASSSGQNQRAKNIQYF
TRBJ2-7,TRBV6-2/TRBV6-3,CASSSLYEQYF
TRBJ2-7,TRBV5-1,CASSLGATGPLYEQYF
TRBJ2-5,TRBV5-5,CASGWREEAQYF
TRBJ1-5,TRBV4-1,CASSLRTDSNQPQHF
TRBJ1-2,TRBV3-1/TRBV3-2,CASGWTGADYGYTF
TRBJ2-1,TRBV7-2,CASSLVGLELAGNNEQFF
TRBJ1-1,TRBV12-3/TRBV12-4,CASSAGLNTEAFF
TRBJ2-1,TRBV30,CAWSRDRTIGSLHNEQFF
TRBJ1-1,TRBV6-2/TRBV6-3,CASSLGHNTEAFF
TRBJ2-7,TRBV19,CASSRGTGGDEQYF
TRBJ2-5,TRBV15,CATSLPTGGPQWETQYF
TRBJ2-6,TRBV11-2,CASSPSLNSGANVLTF
TRBJ1-6,TRBV7-2,CASSRRGGDSPLHF
TRBJ2-1,TRBV18,CASSPRYNEQFF
TRBJ1-1,TRBV6-2/TRBV6-3,CASSPGQGAGTEAFF
TRBJ1-2,TRBV4-3,CASSQDIWDFSSCGYTF
TRBJ2-5,TRBV27,CATGGLAGGETQYF
TRBJ2-5,TRBV27,CASSPGRRETQYF
TRBJ2-3,TRBV24-1,CATSEVKGTDTQYF
TRBJ2-3,TRBV19,CASSTGITGGDTQYF
TRBJ1-5,TRBV6-5,CASSPGDSNQPQHF
TRBJ2-3,TRBV5-4,CASSLGRGGGTDTQYF
TRBJ2-5,TRBV11-3,CASSPSGGLGETQYF
TRBJ1-2,TRBV3-1/TRBV3-2,CASRLRTGNGYTF
TRBJ1-1,TRBV7-2,CASSFGTEAFF
TRBJ2-1,TRBV4-2,CASSQDRREVGNEQFF
TRBJ2-2,TRBV6-5,CASRDRGTGELFF
TRBJ2-5,TRBV19,CASSAGLAGGETQYF
TRBJ1-5,TRBV7-9,CASSSGGLDSGGNQPQHF
TRBJ2-3,TRBV19,CASSIGGKWDTQYF
TRBJ1-3,TRBV5-5,CASSLGQGVNTIYF
TRBJ1-2,TRBV3-1/TRBV3-2,CASSQGGDGYTF
TRBJ2-4,TRBV19,CASRGQGLAKNIQYF
TRBJ1-4,TRBV7-6,CASSFGGEKLFF
TRBJ2-3,TRBV2,CASSAPSGTGRGTQYF
TRBJ2-7,TRBV30,CAGTGGPISEQYF